This is a list of T cell receptor beta chains from one sample in a study of vaccination and CD4 T cells after COVID-19. For these receptors, no antigen is known. MiXCR, run by TCRdb on the PCR reads, gives a single entry per CDR3 protein. The table includes approximately 10,000 distinct CDR3 sequences, 76% detected once. The sequenced material came from CD4+ T cells from blood, cultured in vitro. All receptors derive from a human donor who had recovered from COVID-19. The CDR3 runs from the conserved cysteine through the conserved F or W. Each record gives: D gene, V gene, CDR3 protein. The D gene is left open where the match is weak.

. | TRBV12-3/TRBV12-4 | CASTRNRVGTGELFF
. | TRBV19 | CASSAFRVGTEAFF
TRBD1 | TRBV10-3 | CAISERGQGGAFF
. | TRBV2 | CASSERSDEQFF
. | TRBV11-2 | CASSLYRFPNTEAFF
. | TRBV2 | CASLRGRDTEAFF
TRBD2 | TRBV2 | CASMGGTSGPRSYNEQFF
. | TRBV7-9 | CASSRPGDYGYTF
. | TRBV20-1 | CSAEPRTDTQYF
. | TRBV19 | CASNARGETVPYSNQPQHF
. | TRBV6-1 | CASRVSTGELFF
. | TRBV20-1 | CSATWTARPIGNTIYF
TRBD1 | TRBV6-2/TRBV6-3 | CASRIHRDRGTDTQYF
. | TRBV10-2 | CASSESESGNQPQHF
. | TRBV6-5 | CASSYSQKNLEAFF
. | TRBV28 | CASSPTRTFVYAEAFF
. | TRBV6-1 | CASSARAYEQYF
TRBD2 | TRBV20-1 | CSAPTYFSGGTYEQYF
TRBD1 | TRBV7-9 | CASSPGTGGSYEQYF
. | TRBV2 | CASSGRLDGEKLFF
TRBD2 | TRBV10-1 | CASSSRLAGVEEQYF
TRBD2 | TRBV20-1 | CSASPALVAGVVEQFF
. | TRBV21-1 | CASSKSGPGETQYF
TRBD1 | TRBV6-5 | CASSYSGTESRGAQHF
. | TRBV10-1 | CASSIGGVQRQPQHF
. | TRBV20-1 | CSAATGGQPQHF
. | TRBV5-6 | CASSRLLGTQYF
. | TRBV2 | CASSENENYGYTF
TRBD1 | TRBV11-2 | CASSLGQGASGNTIYF
TRBD1 | TRBV2 | CASSTGAPGYTF
. | TRBV20-1 | CSARDNRSPNSNQPQHF
. | TRBV2 | CASRNPWAQDSGYTF
. | TRBV19 | CASSIKGTGTNNSPLHF
. | TRBV7-9 | CASSLEAGRGQPQHF
TRBD1 | TRBV11-2 | CASSFPFQGAAGYTF
. | TRBV11-3 | CASSYAVMNEQFF
. | TRBV20-1 | CSAKELGRGDEKLFF
. | TRBV27 | CASSRQDTGELFF
. | TRBV15 | CATSRAGLGNQPQHF
. | TRBV10-2 | CASSAEKRNTEAFF
TRBD1 | TRBV10-1 | CASSPTGTNQPQHF
. | TRBV7-9 | CASSLVLSGSTEAFF
. | TRBV2 | CASRPTSGTQTGELFF
. | TRBV5-1 | CASTEGRSSYNSPLHF
. | TRBV20-1 | CSAKTPFSGNTIYF
TRBD1 | TRBV6-2/TRBV6-3 | CASSPRRTGGRSQETQYF
TRBD1 | TRBV2 | CASRRSGGSETQYF
. | TRBV7-9 | CASRERVVGREYF
TRBD1 | TRBV28 | CASSSPGTDSYNEQFF
TRBD1 | TRBV10-3 | CATQGATGELFF
. | TRBV12-3/TRBV12-4 | CASSYSGSLSPLHF
. | TRBV7-2 | CASSLEGLRTINNQPQHF
. | TRBV20-1 | CSARTDSSNQPQHF
TRBD1 | TRBV11-2 | CASSNKMTGSYEQYF
TRBD1 | TRBV11-2 | CASSFRGLMEQFF
. | TRBV4-1 | CASSQGSDGRGYTF
TRBD2 | TRBV7-2 | CASSWQTSGNTGELFF
. | TRBV7-9 | CASSFRASLTDTQYF
TRBD1 | TRBV6-2/TRBV6-3 | CASSYNMMTGGDGNQPQHF